The clone carrying this T cell receptor beta chain was detected once. The data stem from a study of blood T cell repertoires in COVID-19. The overall study: The United States, Italy and Spain provided the acute and convalescent COVID-19 samples. The analysed material was cDNA or gDNA that came from T cells, B-cell-depleted T cells, or PBMCs.

CDR1 and CDR2 from the germline V gene are SGHNT and YYREEE (reference sequence). The CDR3 is 16 residues long. Trimming removed 4 bases from V and 4 bases from J; junction bases left unmatched: 4. Source study methods: Amplifying reference gene primers gave estimates of nucleated cell counts. Clones were read by immunoSEQ multiplex PCR, and TCRdb kept only the in-frame ones, dropping some. V, J and clone size were drawn from that table, and D and trimming were deduced from the DNA. The sample includes about 200,000 clones, over 75% seen only once; the top ten take roughly 6.2%. The receptor's source is a woman aged 40 to 49 who had recovered from COVID-19. What was sequenced was peripheral blood. The gene calls are TRBV5-4 and TRBJ2-2; 13 nucleotides align to TRBD2. CDR3 residues: CASSHGTSGITGELFF. For the CDR3, the DNA is TGTGCCAGCAGCCATGGGACTAGCGGGATCACCGGGGAGCTGTTTTTT.